The rows below give T cell receptor beta chains drawn from one sample of a study of control samples from healthy donors and cancer patients. Sequencing used immunoSEQ multiplex PCR; TCRdb keeps in-frame clones, though not all of them. In the table there are about 140,000 clones, 91% of which are singletons. Input material: blood. The receptor source for this set is a man aged 18 to 30 in good health. Each CDR3 is given with its conserved first and last residue. The D gene is left open where the match is weak. Where a row states a size, it is once, few, many or the class of an expanded clone; other rows omit it.

>TRBV6-1|NA|TRBD1|TRBJ2-3
TGTGCCAGCAGTGAACCTACAGGGGGGAGCACAGATACGCAGTATTTT
CASSEPTGGSTDTQYF
>TRBV4-1|NA|TRBD2|TRBJ2-2
TGCGCCAGCAGCCAAGATCATGGTAGCGGGGGGGCCGGGGAGCTGTTTTTT
CASSQDHGSGGAGELFF
>TRBV6-6|NA|TRBD1|TRBJ1-2
TGTGCCAGCAGTTACGGTGACGGGACAGGGGCGAATGGCTACACCTTC
CASSYGDGTGANGYTF
>TRBV25-1|NA|TRBD1|TRBJ1-2
TGTGCCAGCAGTGAGCCGGGACAGGGGATCTATGGCTACACCTTC
CASSEPGQGIYGYTF
>TRBV5-1|NA|NA|TRBJ1-5
TGCGCCAGCAGCATGGGGGAGCCCAATCAGCCCCAGCATTTT
CASSMGEPNQPQHF
>TRBV28|NA|NA|TRBJ2-2
TGTGCCAGCAGTTTTGAGATCGGGGAGCTGTTTTTT
CASSFEIGELFF
>TRBV6-5|NA|NA|TRBJ1-1
TGTGCCAGCAGTTACTCAGGGGGGGCTGAAGCTTTCTTT
CASSYSGGAEAFF
>TRBV6-6|NA|TRBD2|TRBJ2-3
TGTGCCAGCAGTTACTCGCGGGGGGCGACAGATACGCAGTATTTT
CASSYSRGATDTQYF
>TRBV9|NA|NA|TRBJ2-6
TGTGCCAGCGGGCCCTCGGAGGCCAACGTCCTGACTTTC
CASGPSEANVLTF
>TRBV27|NA|NA|TRBJ2-7
TGTGCCAGCAGTATACAGGTATCCTACGAGCAGTACTTC
CASSIQVSYEQYF
>TRBV7-9|NA|TRBD1|TRBJ1-1
TGTGCCAGCAGTCCCAGACAGGGAGGGCACACTGAAGCTTTCTTT
CASSPRQGGHTEAFF
>TRBV6-1|NA|NA|TRBJ2-7
TGTGCCAGCAGTGAAGCGCTTCTGGGGGTCGAGCAGTACTTC
CASSEALLGVEQYF
>TRBV6-5|NA|TRBD1|TRBJ2-5
TGTGCCAGCTGCTGGGACAGGGAGGGCGGTGAGACCCAGTACTTC
CASCWDREGGETQYF
>TRBV7-2|NA|NA|TRBJ1-1
TGTGCCAGCGGGGGTGGAGCAGGGGCAGGGGTCAACACTGAAGCTTTCTTT
CASGGGAGAGVNTEAFF
>TRBV19|once|NA|TRBJ1-1
TGTGCCAGTAGTAAGCCCGGGCGGAGGGGCACTGAAGCTTTCTTT
CASSKPGRRGTEAFF
>TRBV7-3|NA|NA|TRBJ1-2
TGTGCCAGCAGCACCCGTGGGGGCCTTCCCTATGGCTACACCTTC
CASSTRGGLPYGYTF
>TRBV4-2|NA|NA|TRBJ1-5
TGTGCCAGCAGCCAAGCTACATATAGCAATCAGCCCCAGCATTTT
CASSQATYSNQPQHF
>TRBV10-3|NA|TRBD1|TRBJ1-5
TGTGCCATCAGTGGGGCGGGACAGGGAAATCAGCCCCAGCATTTT
CAISGAGQGNQPQHF
>TRBV4-3|NA|NA|TRBJ2-7
TGCGCCAGCAGCCAAGAAGGGGCAAGCCCCCTTTACGAGCAGTACTTC
CASSQEGASPLYEQYF
>TRBV4-1|NA|NA|TRBJ2-1
TGCGCCAGCAGCCAAGATGGTACTAGCCCCCGCAATGAGCAGTTCTTC
CASSQDGTSPRNEQFF
>TRBV5-1|many|NA|TRBJ2-3
TGCGCCAGCAGCTTGGCACCGGGATCGGGCACAGATACGCAGTATTTT
CASSLAPGSGTDTQYF
>TRBV30|NA|TRBD1|TRBJ1-5
TGTGCCTGGAGTACAGGGGACAATCAGCCCCAGCATTTT
CAWSTGDNQPQHF
>TRBV3-1/TRBV3-2|NA|TRBD1|TRBJ2-7
TGTGCCAGCAGCCAAGATCGAGGGACAGGGGCCTACGAGCAGTACTTC
CASSQDRGTGAYEQYF
>TRBV5-6|once|NA|TRBJ2-7
TGTGCCAGCAGCTTGATCAGGGTCTCCCACGAGCAGTACTTC
CASSLIRVSHEQYF
>TRBV5-1|NA|NA|TRBJ2-3
TGCGCCAGCAGCTTGGGTGGCGGCGCAACTAGCACAGATACGCAGTATTTT
CASSLGGGATSTDTQYF
>TRBV2|NA|NA|TRBJ1-1
TGTGCCAGCGGCCTGACAGTTTTCTTT
CASGLTVFF
>TRBV6-5|NA|TRBD1|TRBJ2-1
TGTGCCAGCAGCAAGGGGACAGGGGGGTACAATGAGCAGTTCTTC
CASSKGTGGYNEQFF
>TRBV15|NA|NA|TRBJ1-5
TGTGCCACCAGCAGAGATATTAACAGCCAGCCCCAGCATTTT
CATSRDINSQPQHF